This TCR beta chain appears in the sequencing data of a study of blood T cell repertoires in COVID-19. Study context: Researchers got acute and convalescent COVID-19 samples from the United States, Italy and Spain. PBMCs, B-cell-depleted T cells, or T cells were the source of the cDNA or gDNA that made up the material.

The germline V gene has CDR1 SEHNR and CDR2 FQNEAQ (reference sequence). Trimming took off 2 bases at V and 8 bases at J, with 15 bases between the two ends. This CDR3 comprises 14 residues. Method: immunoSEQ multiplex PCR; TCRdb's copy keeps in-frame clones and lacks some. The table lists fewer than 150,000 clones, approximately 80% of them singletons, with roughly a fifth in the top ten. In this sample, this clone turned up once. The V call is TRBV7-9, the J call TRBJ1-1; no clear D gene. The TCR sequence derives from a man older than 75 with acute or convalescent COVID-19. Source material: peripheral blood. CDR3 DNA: TGTGCCAGCAGCTTAACGAATCCTTCGGGAGAAGCTTTCTTT. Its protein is CASSLTNPSGEAFF. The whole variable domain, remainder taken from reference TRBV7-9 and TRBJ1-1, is DTGVSQNPRHKITKRGQNVTFRCDPISEHNRLYWYRQTLGQGPEFLTYFQNEAQLEKSRLLSDRFSAERPKGSFSTLEIQRTEQGDSAMYLCASSLTNPSGEAFFGQGTRLTVV.